The source of this T cell receptor (beta chain) is a study of T cell changes during pregnancy in multiple sclerosis. The method was immunoSEQ multiplex PCR; TCRdb's version includes in-frame clones alone and lacks a portion of them. Among 45,000 or so clones listed, approximately 92% were seen once. Germline V CDR1 and CDR2: SGDLS, YYNGEE. This CDR3 is built from 16 residues. Trimming cost V 4 bases and J 1 base; bases outside gene matches: 5. The clonotype originates from a female donor with multiple sclerosis, enrolled in a pregnancy study. The rearrangement joins TRBV9 to TRBJ2-2; 9 positions match TRBD2. The material sequenced was CD8+ T cells from peripheral blood mononuclear cells, taken after pregnancy. CDR3 DNA: TGTGCCAGCAGCCTATGGACTAGCGAGAACACCGGGGAGCTGTTTTTT. Its translation is CASSLWTSENTGELFF.